These 31 T cell receptor beta chains share one sample of origin, sequenced in a study of blood T cells in healthy people across ages. The authors ran a second PCR of roughly 6 to 12 cycles using a sample-barcoded 5' primer and a J-beta primer mix. TCRdb redid the calling of the 5' RACE reads with MiXCR, one entry per CDR3 protein. Of about 900,000 distinct CDR3 sequences in the sample, roughly 60% are singletons; the top ten hold about 30%. The sequencing input was blood. Source of these receptors: a man between 25 and 39 years old in good health.

The gene calls are TRBV29-1 and TRBJ2-5; 8 nucleotides agree with TRBD1. This CDR3 is built from 14 residues. From germline, CDR1 is SQVTM and CDR2 ANQGSEA. The J segment lost 1 base and the V segment lost 7 bases, leaving 8 bases of the junction unmatched. This CDR3 reads CSDHGTGIQETQYF. Written as DNA, the CDR3 is TGCAGCGATCACGGGACAGGTATCCAAGAGACCCAGTACTTC.

This clonotype came up a few times. The gene calls are TRBV6-2 or TRBV6-3 and TRBJ2-1; 9 bases agree with TRBD2. Germline V gene lookup returns CDR1 MNHEY and CDR2 SVGEGT. V shed 6 bases and J 1 base; nucleotides not matched to a gene: 1. This CDR3 has 14 amino acids. The CDR3 is CASRSGGSYNEQFF. For the CDR3, the DNA is TGTGCCAGCAGGAGCGGGGGGTCCTACAATGAGCAGTTCTTC.

This rearrangement joins TRBV6-2 or TRBV6-3 to TRBJ2-7, with no clear D. V was shortened by 6 bases and J by 3 bases, with 12 bases between the two germline ends. This CDR3 spans 13 amino acids. CDR1 is MNHEY, CDR2 SVGEGT, per germline. The CDR3 region is CASSKTEFYEQYF. In DNA form, the CDR3 reads TGTGCCAGCAGCAAAACGGAATTCTACGAGCAGTACTTC.

This chain joins TRBV20-1 and TRBJ2-4, with D unresolved. TRBJ2-7 explains the end of the DNA better; the J call may be wrong. Germline V gene data show CDR1 as DFQATT and CDR2 as SNEGSKA (reference sequence). This CDR3 is 11 amino acids long. The CDR3 nucleotides read TGCAGCGCGACCCCTCGGGACGAGCAGTACTTC. It specifies CSATPRDEQYF.

V and J are TRBV29-1 and TRBJ2-3; D not resolved. Germline assignment: CDR1 SQVTM and CDR2 ANQGSEA. V was pared by 0 bases and J by 0 bases, with 1 base between. CDR3 size: 12 residues. The DNA for the CDR3 is TGCAGCGTTGAAGAAAGCACAGATACGCAGTATTTT. As protein: CSVEESTDTQYF.

The chain uses TRBV6-5 and TRBJ2-2, with D unresolved. The CDR3 spans 16 residues. The ends were cut back, 6 bases at V and 0 bases at J, with 14 bases in the middle. Germline CDR1 reads MNHEY; CDR2 reads SVGAGI. CDR3 sequence (DNA): TGTGCCAGCAGCCCATTTAGAGCGTCGAACACCGGGGAGCTGTTTTTT. Protein product: CASSPFRASNTGELFF.

Notes on this clonotype: Since a much larger clone is just one base distant, this may be a read error. The chain couples TRBV4-2 to TRBJ2-1; D uncertain. Germline CDR1 reads LGHNA; CDR2 reads YNFKEQ. V dropped 0 bases and J dropped 10 bases, with 16 bases sitting between them. CDR3 length: 15 amino acids. This CDR3 reads CASSQDPIRTYEQFF. The CDR3 nucleotides are TGTGCCAGCAGCCAAGATCCGATTCGAACCTACGAGCAGTTCTTC.

This clonotype appeared a single time. The chain employs TRBV6-2 or TRBV6-3 and TRBJ2-7; possible D gene TRBD1, 6 bases. The germline V gene has CDR1 MNHEY and CDR2 SVGEGT. The CDR3 extends over 17 amino acids. Trimming shortened V by 2 bases and J by 2 bases, and 19 bases separated the two germline ends. CDR3 DNA: TGTGCCAGCAGTTACCCCAGAGGGACACCTACTACCTACGAGCAGTACTTC. Encoded protein: CASSYPRGTPTTYEQYF.

The rearrangement uses TRBV3-1 and TRBJ2-3; D remains ambiguous. This CDR3 is built from 13 residues. CDR1 and CDR2 from the germline V gene are LGHDT and YNNKEL (reference sequence). The V gene lost 7 bases and the J gene lost 3 bases, with 11 bases spanning the gap. CDR3 protein: CASMDPRTDTQYF. CDR3 in DNA: TGTGCCAGCATGGATCCCAGGACAGATACGCAGTATTTT.

The chain uses TRBV2 and TRBJ2-4, with 7 bases matching TRBD1. The J call may not be correct, given that the DNA end is closer to TRBJ2-7. CDR1 is SNHLY and CDR2 is FYNNEI in the germline V gene. This CDR3 contains 14 residues. This CDR3 reads CASSENRRQGEQYF. The CDR3 DNA sequence: TGTGCCAGCAGTGAAAATCGCAGACAGGGCGAGCAGTACTTC.

The J gene is TRBJ2-7, the V gene TRBV27, with a possible D match to TRBD1 (5 bases). Trimming pared 2 bases from V and 6 bases from J, leaving 11 bases between. The CDR3 consists of 13 residues. From germline, CDR1 is MNHEY and CDR2 SMNVEV (reference sequence). The CDR3 loop reads CASSLVERGEQYF. The CDR3 DNA reads TGTGCCAGCAGTTTAGTAGAAAGGGGCGAGCAGTACTTC.

This sequence joins TRBV9 and TRBJ1-1; D is undetermined. Trimming took off 0 bases at V and 4 bases at J, with 4 bases between the two ends. The length of the CDR3 is 12 residues. Germline assignment: CDR1 SGDLS and CDR2 YYNGEE. CDR3 in amino acids: CASSVAGTEAFF. Written as DNA, the CDR3 is TGTGCCAGCAGCGTAGCCGGCACTGAAGCTTTCTTT.

This clonotype was detected a few times. V and J are TRBV3-1 and TRBJ2-1; 9 bases line up with TRBD2. In germline, CDR1 is LGHDT, CDR2 YNNKEL (reference sequence). The CDR3 loop spans 15 amino acids. Trimming took 5 bases from V and 4 from J; bases not matched to a gene: 6. The CDR3 here is CASSKAGGQYNEQFF. DNA for the CDR3: TGTGCCAGCAGCAAAGCGGGGGGACAGTACAATGAGCAGTTCTTC.

Concerning this clonotype: Its ends do not fully match the called genes, so a read error is possible. The chain combines TRBV4-2 with TRBJ2-4, with 7 nucleotides matching TRBD1. The DNA matches TRBJ2-7 better at its end, which makes the J call doubtful. Germline lookup yields CDR1 LGHNA and CDR2 YNFKEQ. This CDR3 contains 14 residues. Written as DNA, the CDR3 is TGTGCTAGCAGCCCCGTTACAGGGGACCACGAGCAGTACTTC. Protein sequence: CASSPVTGDHEQYF.

Turning to this clonotype: A much larger clone sits a single nucleotide away, making a read error possible. This chain joins TRBV9 and TRBJ2-7; D ambiguous. Germline V gene sequence: CDR1 SGDLS, CDR2 YYNGEE. This CDR3 has 14 amino acids. The V end was cut by 0 bases, the J end by 2 bases, with 9 bases between. The CDR3: CASSVETGPYEQYF. CDR3 DNA: TGTGCCAGCAGCGTAGAGACTGGACCCTACGAGCAGTACTTC.

The chain is built from TRBV6-1 and TRBJ1-5; no definite D call. Per the germline V gene, CDR1 is MNHNS and CDR2 is SASEGT. The CDR3 has 14 amino acids. Trimming removed 6 bases at V and 5 bases at J, with 14 bases between. The CDR3 region has the DNA TGTGCCAGCAGGTTGGGGTCTAGAGATCAGCCCCAGCATTTT. Translation gives CASRLGSRDQPQHF.

The V and J genes are TRBV7-2 and TRBJ2-2, with D unclear. The V end lost 7 bases, the J end lost 1 base, and 7 bases lay between the germline ends. Germline assignment: CDR1 SGHTA and CDR2 FQGNSA. The CDR3 has 13 amino acids. The CDR3 coding sequence is TGTGCCAGCACCCTAATGAACACCGGGGAGCTGTTTTTT. It specifies CASTLMNTGELFF.

The chain combines TRBV6-2 or TRBV6-3 with TRBJ2-5; 12 positions agree with TRBD2. The CDR3 extends over 15 amino acids. V was clipped by 6 bases and J by 3 bases; unmatched bases: 5. Germline-derived CDR1 and CDR2 are MNHEY and SVGEGT. CDR3 DNA: TGTGCCAGCAGAGCCGGACTAGCGGGAAAAGAGACCCAGTACTTC. Translated, it gives CASRAGLAGKETQYF.

As for this clonotype: This may be a read error, as it is one base from a much larger clone. The chain uses TRBV7-2 and TRBJ2-7, with TRBD1 identical over 9 bases. This CDR3 comprises 15 residues. Germline V gives CDR1 SGHTA, CDR2 FQGNSA. V trimming: 5 bases; J trimming: 2 bases; junction bases outside the gene matches: 7. CDR3 sequence reads: CASSIARTGAYEQYF. CDR3 DNA: TGTGCCAGCAGCATCGCCAGGACAGGGGCCTACGAGCAGTACTTC.

The chain combines TRBV7-9 with TRBJ2-3; no definite D call. V was shortened by 5 bases and J by 5 bases, with 20 bases between the two germline ends. The germline gives CDR1 SEHNR, CDR2 FQNEAQ (reference sequence). The CDR3 runs 16 residues. The CDR3 coding sequence is TGTGCCAGCAGCCTACCCATATATCCCCGAGGAGATACGCAGTATTTT. It specifies CASSLPIYPRGDTQYF.

This clonotype has only a few counts. The rearrangement joins TRBV9 to TRBJ2-7; no reliable D call. The V end lost 0 bases, the J end lost 2 bases, and 12 bases lay between the germline ends. Per the germline V gene, CDR1 is SGDLS and CDR2 is YYNGEE. This CDR3 has 15 residues. The CDR3 DNA sequence: TGTGCCAGCAGCGTAGCTCCTCAGAGCGCCTACGAGCAGTACTTC. It yields the protein CASSVAPQSAYEQYF.

The chain joins TRBV3-1 to TRBJ2-5; 14 bases fit TRBD2. The J call is in doubt because the DNA end fits TRBJ2-7 better. The V gene's germline CDR1 is LGHDT and CDR2 YNNKEL (reference sequence). The CDR3 spans 17 residues. The CDR3 spells CASSQAGTSGGAYEQYF. CDR3 DNA sequence: TGTGCCAGCAGCCAAGCCGGGACTAGCGGGGGCGCCTACGAGCAGTACTTC.

The chain uses TRBV5-1 and TRBJ2-5; D is undetermined. The CDR3 covers 14 residues. The germline V gene has CDR1 SGHRS and CDR2 YFSETQ. V was cut by 6 bases and J by 5 bases, with 17 bases left in between. Written as DNA, the CDR3 is TGCGCCAGCAACCCCCGTGATAGGGCGGAGACCCAGTACTTC. Translated, it gives CASNPRDRAETQYF.

This clonotype was observed once. The V and J genes are TRBV7-3 and TRBJ1-2, with TRBD1 matching 8 bases. CDR3 length equals 14 residues. V gave up 2 bases and J gave up 7 bases; unmatched junction bases: 6. The V gene's germline CDR1 is SGHTA and CDR2 FQGTGA. Here the CDR3 reads CASSLVAGGTGYTF. The DNA of the CDR3 is TGTGCCAGCAGCTTAGTTGCAGGGGGCACTGGCTACACCTTC.

CDR3 DNA: TGTGCCAGCAGCCCCGTCCCGGGACTGCAAGAGACCCAGTACTTC. This encodes CASSPVPGLQETQYF. The chain is built from TRBV7-2 and TRBJ2-5; D perhaps matches TRBD2 (6 bases). V gave up 5 bases and J gave up 2 bases, with 15 bases separating them. This CDR3 spans 15 amino acids. Per germline, CDR1 SGHTA and CDR2 FQGNSA.

This clonotype was detected only a few times. V and J are TRBV5-1 and TRBJ2-7, with D possibly called TRBD1 or TRBD2 (5 bases each). The CDR3 spans 13 residues. V lost 7 bases and J 2 bases, leaving 13 bases between the germline ends. From germline, CDR1 is SGHRS and CDR2 YFSETQ. CDR3 region: CASRDDMTYEQYF. The CDR3 DNA reads TGCGCCAGCCGGGACGACATGACCTACGAGCAGTACTTC.

Only a few counts were recorded for this clonotype. V usage is TRBV29-1 and J usage is TRBJ2-5; 10 nucleotides line up with TRBD1. The CDR3 is 12 residues long. CDR1 and CDR2 from the germline V gene are SQVTM and ANQGSEA. With 7 bases clipped from V and 2 bases from J, the junction kept 1 base outside the gene matches. The CDR3, as DNA: TGCAGCGCGGACAGGGGGCAAGAGACCCAGTACTTC. Translated, it gives CSADRGQETQYF.

This clonotype turned up a few times. The chain couples TRBV9 to TRBJ1-4; no clear D gene. V gave up 8 bases and J gave up 0 bases, with 14 bases separating them. The germline gives CDR1 SGDLS, CDR2 YYNGEE. This CDR3 spans 15 amino acids. The CDR3 bases are TGTGCCAGTTCCCACTACGGGGCAACTAATGAAAAACTGTTTTTT. Its translation is CASSHYGATNEKLFF.

This clonotype was seen only a few times. V usage is TRBV7-3 and J usage is TRBJ2-1; 8 bases align to TRBD2. Germline trimming cut 5 bases from V and 6 bases from J; bases unmatched to any gene: 12. There are 16 residues in the CDR3. The germline gives CDR1 SGHTA, CDR2 FQGTGA. This CDR3 reads CASSPSVKRGFNEQFF. As DNA, the CDR3 is TGTGCCAGCAGCCCGTCAGTGAAGCGGGGGTTCAATGAGCAGTTCTTC.

This chain links TRBV6-2 or TRBV6-3 with TRBJ2-3; 9 nucleotides line up with TRBD1. Germline V lookup: CDR1 MNHEY, CDR2 SVGEGT. V was pared by 10 bases and J by 5 bases, with 13 bases of the junction left unmatched. The CDR3 is 15 amino acids. In nucleotides, the CDR3 is TGTGCCACCGCGGGACAGGGAAGTATGAGAGATACGCAGTATTTT. Amino acids: CATAGQGSMRDTQYF.

The V and J genes are TRBV5-6 and TRBJ2-7; the match to TRBD1 covers 10 bases. The CDR3 totals 16 residues. V shed 2 bases, J shed 1 base, and the junction held 6 bases outside the gene matches. From germline, CDR1 is SGHDT and CDR2 YYEEEE. CDR3 sequence: CASSLYRDRGSYEQYF. The CDR3 DNA sequence: TGTGCCAGCAGCTTATACCGGGACAGGGGTTCCTACGAGCAGTACTTC.